Listed below are T cell receptor beta chains from one sample, sequenced in a study of OX40 agonist ivuxolimab in advanced cancers. TCRdb's table, derived via immunoSEQ multiplex PCR, lists solely in-frame clones and lacks some. Of about 77,000 clones listed, around 94% were seen once; the top ten hold around 21%. Sample: CD4+ or CD8+ T cells sorted from blood, taken in a trial of the OX40 agonist ivuxolimab. Receptor source: an adult with an advanced solid tumor such as melanoma, head and neck, liver or kidney cancer. Each CDR3 is given with its conserved first and last residue. A D gene is named only where the DNA matches it firmly. Only some rows state a clone size, as once, few, many or a class for expanded clones.

j_gene: TRBJ2-5; d_gene: TRBD2; v_gene: TRBV7-7; abundance: -; CDR3nt: TGTGCTAGCAGCTTACAAGATAGCGGGAGGGCAGGAGGGGAGACCCAGTACTTC; CDR3aa: CASSLQDSGRAGGETQYF
j_gene: TRBJ1-6; d_gene: TRBD1; v_gene: TRBV13; abundance: -; CDR3nt: TGTGCCAGCAGCATAGGACAGGGGGCTACCCTCCACTTT; CDR3aa: CASSIGQGATLHF
j_gene: TRBJ2-3; d_gene: -; v_gene: TRBV27; abundance: -; CDR3nt: TGTGCCAGCAGTTTACCGTCGGACACAGATACGCAGTATTTT; CDR3aa: CASSLPSDTDTQYF
j_gene: TRBJ1-1; d_gene: TRBD1; v_gene: TRBV27; abundance: -; CDR3nt: TGTGCCAGCGTAATCCTCGGACCGACAGGGGCGAACACTGAAGCTTTCTTT; CDR3aa: CASVILGPTGANTEAFF
j_gene: TRBJ1-2; d_gene: -; v_gene: TRBV29-1; abundance: -; CDR3nt: TGCAGCGCGTGGGTTACCAGTAACTATGGCTACACCTTC; CDR3aa: CSAWVTSNYGYTF
j_gene: TRBJ2-3; d_gene: -; v_gene: TRBV5-1; abundance: -; CDR3nt: TGCGCCAGCAGCTCGGACGGAAGCACAGATACGCAGTATTTT; CDR3aa: CASSSDGSTDTQYF
j_gene: TRBJ2-1; d_gene: TRBD2; v_gene: TRBV5-6; abundance: -; CDR3nt: TGTGCCAGCAGCTTGGCGCTAGCGGTCAATGAGCAGTTCTTC; CDR3aa: CASSLALAVNEQFF
j_gene: TRBJ2-7; d_gene: TRBD2; v_gene: TRBV10-3; abundance: -; CDR3nt: TGTGCCATCAGTGAGTCTGCTAGCGGGAGGGCGGACGAGCAGTACTTC; CDR3aa: CAISESASGRADEQYF
j_gene: TRBJ2-1; d_gene: -; v_gene: TRBV27; abundance: -; CDR3nt: TGTGCCAGCAGTTTTAGTGGCAATGAGCAGTTCTTC; CDR3aa: CASSFSGNEQFF
j_gene: TRBJ1-2; d_gene: -; v_gene: TRBV27; abundance: -; CDR3nt: TGTGCCAGCAGTTTGGCAGGGTGGGGGGCCTATGGCTACACCTTC; CDR3aa: CASSLAGWGAYGYTF
j_gene: TRBJ2-2; d_gene: -; v_gene: TRBV28; abundance: -; CDR3nt: TGTGCCAGCACGAGTAGGACTCAGCCCGACACCGGGGAGCTGTTTTTT; CDR3aa: CASTSRTQPDTGELFF
j_gene: TRBJ2-1; d_gene: -; v_gene: TRBV2; abundance: -; CDR3nt: TGTGCCAGCAGTTCTAGCCTCTCCTACAATGAGCAGTTCTTC; CDR3aa: CASSSSLSYNEQFF
j_gene: TRBJ2-7; d_gene: -; v_gene: TRBV28; abundance: -; CDR3nt: TGTGCCAGCAGTTTGGTCACAGGGCCCTACGAGCAGTACTTC; CDR3aa: CASSLVTGPYEQYF
j_gene: TRBJ1-6; d_gene: -; v_gene: TRBV7-9; abundance: -; CDR3nt: TGTGCCAGCAGCTTCGGGGGGAGGGGCCGCCAAAATTCACCCCTCCACTTT; CDR3aa: CASSFGGRGRQNSPLHF
j_gene: TRBJ1-2; d_gene: -; v_gene: TRBV7-8; abundance: -; CDR3nt: TGTGCCAGCAGCGGGTCAGGGAACTATGGCTACACCTTC; CDR3aa: CASSGSGNYGYTF
j_gene: TRBJ2-7; d_gene: -; v_gene: TRBV7-9; abundance: -; CDR3nt: TGTGCCAGCAGCGGCAATCTAGGGGGGCTGTCCTACGAGCAGTACTTC; CDR3aa: CASSGNLGGLSYEQYF
j_gene: TRBJ1-3; d_gene: -; v_gene: TRBV15; abundance: -; CDR3nt: TGTGCCACCAGCAGAGATTCGGGCGGTGGAAACACCATATATTTT; CDR3aa: CATSRDSGGGNTIYF
j_gene: TRBJ2-1; d_gene: TRBD1; v_gene: TRBV27; abundance: -; CDR3nt: TGTGCCAGCAGCCAAGACAGGGGAAATGACAATGAGCAGTTCTTC; CDR3aa: CASSQDRGNDNEQFF
j_gene: TRBJ2-7; d_gene: -; v_gene: TRBV28; abundance: -; CDR3nt: TGTGCCAGCAGTCTTCCACAGGGATCCCAAAGGGAGCAGTACTTC; CDR3aa: CASSLPQGSQREQYF
j_gene: TRBJ2-1; d_gene: -; v_gene: TRBV28; abundance: -; CDR3nt: TGTGCCAGCAGTTTCGAGACCAATGAGCAGTTCTTC; CDR3aa: CASSFETNEQFF
j_gene: TRBJ2-7; d_gene: TRBD1; v_gene: TRBV2; abundance: -; CDR3nt: TGTGCCAGCAGACCGGGACAGGGGTTCTACGAGCAGTACTTC; CDR3aa: CASRPGQGFYEQYF
j_gene: TRBJ1-1; d_gene: -; v_gene: TRBV4-1; abundance: -; CDR3nt: TGCGCCAGCAGCCAACGGGGGGGGAACACTGAAGCTTTCTTT; CDR3aa: CASSQRGGNTEAFF
j_gene: TRBJ1-1; d_gene: -; v_gene: TRBV7-9; abundance: -; CDR3nt: TGTGCCAGCAGCTTAGGGACTTTGAGGACTGAAGCTTTCTTT; CDR3aa: CASSLGTLRTEAFF
j_gene: TRBJ1-1; d_gene: TRBD1; v_gene: TRBV7-9; abundance: -; CDR3nt: TGTGCCAGCAGCTTAAGGACAGGAGAAGCTTTCTTT; CDR3aa: CASSLRTGEAFF
j_gene: TRBJ2-3; d_gene: -; v_gene: TRBV27; abundance: once; CDR3nt: TGTGCCAGCAGTTTCCTACCCGGGACTGACGGTGATACGCAGTATTTT; CDR3aa: CASSFLPGTDGDTQYF
j_gene: TRBJ2-7; d_gene: TRBD2; v_gene: TRBV28; abundance: -; CDR3nt: TGTGCCAGCAGTCCTCCGGGAGGGGGGTCCTACGAGCAGTACTTC; CDR3aa: CASSPPGGGSYEQYF
j_gene: TRBJ2-2; d_gene: TRBD1; v_gene: TRBV6-5; abundance: -; CDR3nt: TGTGCCAGCAGTTACTCGTCCCAGGGGGTCACCGGGGAGCTGTTTTTT; CDR3aa: CASSYSSQGVTGELFF